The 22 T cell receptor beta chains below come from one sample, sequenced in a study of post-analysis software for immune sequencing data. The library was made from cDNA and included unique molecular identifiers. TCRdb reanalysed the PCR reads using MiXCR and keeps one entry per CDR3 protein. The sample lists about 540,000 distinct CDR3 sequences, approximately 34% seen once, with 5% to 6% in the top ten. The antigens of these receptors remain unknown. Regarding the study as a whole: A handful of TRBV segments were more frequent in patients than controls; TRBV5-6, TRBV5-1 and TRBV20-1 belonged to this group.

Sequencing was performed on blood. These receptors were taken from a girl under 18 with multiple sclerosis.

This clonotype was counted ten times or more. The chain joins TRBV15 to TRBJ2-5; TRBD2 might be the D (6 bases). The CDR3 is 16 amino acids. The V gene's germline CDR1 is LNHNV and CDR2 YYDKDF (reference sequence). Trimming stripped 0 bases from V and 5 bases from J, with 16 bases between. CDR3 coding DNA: TGTGCCACCAGCAGAGAATCAGGAGGGGTCCAGGAGACCCAGTACTTC. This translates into CATSRESGGVQETQYF.

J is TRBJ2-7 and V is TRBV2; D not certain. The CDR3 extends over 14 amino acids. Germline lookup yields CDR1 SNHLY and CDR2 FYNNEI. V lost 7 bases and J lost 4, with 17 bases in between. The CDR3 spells CASKSDSAVYEQYF. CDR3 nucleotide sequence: TGTGCCAGCAAAAGCGACTCAGCCGTTTACGAGCAGTACTTC.

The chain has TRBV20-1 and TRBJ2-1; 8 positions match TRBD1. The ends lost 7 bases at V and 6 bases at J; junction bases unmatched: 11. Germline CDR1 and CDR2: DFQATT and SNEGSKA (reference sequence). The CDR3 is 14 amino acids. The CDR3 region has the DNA TGCAGTGTCCTGGACAGGGTAGGACTCAATGAGCAGTTCTTC. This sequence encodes CSVLDRVGLNEQFF.

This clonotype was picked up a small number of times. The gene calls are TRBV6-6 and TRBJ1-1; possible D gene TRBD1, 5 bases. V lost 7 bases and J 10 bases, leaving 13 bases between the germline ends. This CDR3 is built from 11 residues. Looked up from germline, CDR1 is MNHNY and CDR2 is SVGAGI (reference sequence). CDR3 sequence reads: CASTPRGRAFF. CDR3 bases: TGTGCCAGCACCCCCCGGGGGAGAGCTTTCTTT.

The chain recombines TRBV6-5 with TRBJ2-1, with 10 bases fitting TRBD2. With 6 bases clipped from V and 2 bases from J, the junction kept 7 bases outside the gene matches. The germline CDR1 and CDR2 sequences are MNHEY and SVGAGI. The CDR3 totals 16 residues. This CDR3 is CASSPLAGKTYNEQFF. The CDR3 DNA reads TGTGCCAGCAGCCCACTAGCGGGGAAGACCTACAATGAGCAGTTCTTC.

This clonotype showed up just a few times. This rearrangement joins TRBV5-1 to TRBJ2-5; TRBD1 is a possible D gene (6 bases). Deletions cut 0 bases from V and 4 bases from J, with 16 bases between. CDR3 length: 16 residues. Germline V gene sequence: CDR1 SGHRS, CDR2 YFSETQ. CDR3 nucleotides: TGCGCCAGCAGCTTGGAGGGGGACGGAGGCTCAGAGACCCAGTACTTC. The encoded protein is CASSLEGDGGSETQYF.

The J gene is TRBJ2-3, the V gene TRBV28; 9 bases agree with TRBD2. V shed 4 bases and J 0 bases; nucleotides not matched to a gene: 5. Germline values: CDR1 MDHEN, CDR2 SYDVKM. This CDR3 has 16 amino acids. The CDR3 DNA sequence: TGTGCCAGCAGTTCGCCCAGCGGGGGGAGCACAGATACGCAGTATTTT. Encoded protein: CASSSPSGGSTDTQYF.

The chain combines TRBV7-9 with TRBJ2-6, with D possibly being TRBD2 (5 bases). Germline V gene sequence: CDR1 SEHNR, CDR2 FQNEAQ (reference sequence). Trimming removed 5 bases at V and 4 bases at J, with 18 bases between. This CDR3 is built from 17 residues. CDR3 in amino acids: CASSPGVVEVGANVLTF. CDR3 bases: TGTGCCAGCAGCCCCGGCGTTGTGGAGGTCGGGGCCAACGTCCTGACTTTC.

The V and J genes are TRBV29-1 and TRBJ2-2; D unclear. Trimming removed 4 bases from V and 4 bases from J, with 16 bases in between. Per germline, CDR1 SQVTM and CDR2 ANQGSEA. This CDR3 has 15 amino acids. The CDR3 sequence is CSVGHPATGTGELFF. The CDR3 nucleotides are TGCAGCGTTGGCCACCCGGCCACGGGCACCGGGGAGCTGTTTTTT.

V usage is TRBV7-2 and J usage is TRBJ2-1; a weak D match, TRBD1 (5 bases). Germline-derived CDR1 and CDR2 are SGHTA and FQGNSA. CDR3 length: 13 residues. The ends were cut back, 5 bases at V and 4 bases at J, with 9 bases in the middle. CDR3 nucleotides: TGTGCCAGCAGCCTATACAGGTACAATGAGCAGTTCTTC. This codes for CASSLYRYNEQFF.

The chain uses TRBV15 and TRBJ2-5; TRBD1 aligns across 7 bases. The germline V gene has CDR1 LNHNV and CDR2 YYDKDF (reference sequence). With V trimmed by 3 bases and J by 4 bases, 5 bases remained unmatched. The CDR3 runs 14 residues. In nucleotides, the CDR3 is TGTGCCACCAGCAGCGGGTCAGGGGGAGAGACCCAGTACTTC. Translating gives CATSSGSGGETQYF.

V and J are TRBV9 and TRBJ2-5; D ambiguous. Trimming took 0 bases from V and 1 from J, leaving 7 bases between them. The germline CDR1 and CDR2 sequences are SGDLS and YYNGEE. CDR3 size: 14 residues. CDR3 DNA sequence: TGTGCCAGCAGCGTAGGAATCCCCCAAGAGACCCAGTACTTC. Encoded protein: CASSVGIPQETQYF.

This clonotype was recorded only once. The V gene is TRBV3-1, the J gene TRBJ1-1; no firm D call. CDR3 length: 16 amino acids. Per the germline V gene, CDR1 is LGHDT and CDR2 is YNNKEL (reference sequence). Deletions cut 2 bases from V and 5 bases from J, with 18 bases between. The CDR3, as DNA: TGTGCCAGCAGCCAATTCCTCCCGACGGTAGCTACTGAAGCTTTCTTT. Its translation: CASSQFLPTVATEAFF. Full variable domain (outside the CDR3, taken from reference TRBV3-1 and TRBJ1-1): DTAVSQTPKYLVTQMGNDKSIKCEQNLGHDTMYWYKQDSKKFLKIMFSYNNKELIINETVPNRFSPKSPDKAHLNLHINSLELGDSAVYFCASSQFLPTVATEAFFGQGTRLTVV.

The CDR3 is CASSDRGIPQQYF. The CDR3 DNA is TGTGCCAGCAGTGATAGGGGGATTCCGCAGCAGTACTTC. The rearrangement uses TRBV2 and TRBJ2-7, with a tentative D call TRBD1 (6 bases). This CDR3 spans 13 amino acids. The V end lost 3 bases, the J end lost 8 bases, and 14 bases lay between the germline ends. CDR1 is SNHLY and CDR2 is FYNNEI in the germline V gene.

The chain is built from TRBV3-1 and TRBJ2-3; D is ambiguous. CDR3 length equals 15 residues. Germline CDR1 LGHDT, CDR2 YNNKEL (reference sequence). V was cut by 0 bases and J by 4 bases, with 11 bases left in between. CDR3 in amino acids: CASSQDLASADTQYF. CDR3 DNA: TGTGCCAGCAGCCAAGATCTGGCGTCAGCAGATACGCAGTATTTT.

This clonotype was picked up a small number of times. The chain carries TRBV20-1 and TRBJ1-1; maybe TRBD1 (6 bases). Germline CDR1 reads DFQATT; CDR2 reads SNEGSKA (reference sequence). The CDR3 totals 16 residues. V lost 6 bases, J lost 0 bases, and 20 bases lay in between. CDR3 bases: TGCAGTGCCACTACAGGGACGGGGTATATGAACACTGAAGCTTTCTTT. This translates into CSATTGTGYMNTEAFF.

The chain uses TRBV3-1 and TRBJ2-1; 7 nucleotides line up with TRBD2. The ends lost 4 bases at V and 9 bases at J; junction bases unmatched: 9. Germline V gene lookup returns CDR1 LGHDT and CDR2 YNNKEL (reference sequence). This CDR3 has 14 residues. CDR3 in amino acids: CASSLTPSGGEQFF. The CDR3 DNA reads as TGTGCCAGCAGCCTAACCCCTTCGGGGGGTGAGCAGTTCTTC.

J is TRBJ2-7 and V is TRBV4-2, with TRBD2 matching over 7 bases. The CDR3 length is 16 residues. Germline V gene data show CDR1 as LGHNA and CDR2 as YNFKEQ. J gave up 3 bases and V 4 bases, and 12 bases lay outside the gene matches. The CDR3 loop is CASSLNSGTNLYEQYF. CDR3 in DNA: TGTGCCAGCAGCCTAAACTCCGGGACTAACCTCTACGAGCAGTACTTC.

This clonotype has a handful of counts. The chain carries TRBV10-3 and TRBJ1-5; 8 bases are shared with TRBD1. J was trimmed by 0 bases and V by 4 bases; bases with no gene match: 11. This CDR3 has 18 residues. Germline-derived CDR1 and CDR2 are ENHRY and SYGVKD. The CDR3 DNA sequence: TGTGCCATCAGTGGTACCGGCACCGGACAGGGTAGCAATCAGCCCCAGCATTTT. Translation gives CAISGTGTGQGSNQPQHF.

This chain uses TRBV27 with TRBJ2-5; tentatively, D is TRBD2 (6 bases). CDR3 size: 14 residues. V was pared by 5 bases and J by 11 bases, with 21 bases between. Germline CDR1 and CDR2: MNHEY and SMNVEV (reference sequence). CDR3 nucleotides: TGTGCCAGCAGTCCTCGGGACTCCTCCGTTGGGCAGTACTTC. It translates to CASSPRDSSVGQYF.

The CDR3 reads CSVDVGQAYEQYF. The CDR3 DNA sequence: TGCAGCGTTGATGTGGGACAGGCCTACGAGCAGTACTTC. This sequence joins TRBV29-1 and TRBJ2-7; TRBD1 aligns across 8 bases. This CDR3 is built from 13 residues. Germline V lookup: CDR1 SQVTM, CDR2 ANQGSEA. Losses at the gene ends were 3 bases for V and 2 bases for J; bases not matched to a gene: 3.

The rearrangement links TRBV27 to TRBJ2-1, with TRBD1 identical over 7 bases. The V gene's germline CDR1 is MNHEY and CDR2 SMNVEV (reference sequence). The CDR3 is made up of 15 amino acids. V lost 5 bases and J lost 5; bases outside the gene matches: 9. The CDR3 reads CASSNRQGKHNEQFF. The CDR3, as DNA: TGTGCCAGCAGTAATCGACAGGGAAAACACAATGAGCAGTTCTTC.